These 7 T cell receptor beta chains came from one sample sequenced in a study of blood T cell repertoires in COVID-19. Profiled with immunoSEQ multiplex PCR; TCRdb holds only in-frame clones, not every one. The sample lists approximately 210,000 clones, almost 85% occurring once. Sample: PBMCs or T cells enriched from blood (not recorded which). The receptor set was obtained from a man aged 35-49 years who had recovered from COVID-19.

With respect to this clone: Different DNA sequences within this sample yield the same CDR3. The chain carries TRBV25-1 and TRBJ1-4; TRBD1 agrees at 8 bases. Germline assignment: CDR1 MGHDK and CDR2 SYGVNS. CDR3 length: 15 residues. V lost 2 bases, J lost 4 bases, and 3 bases stayed unmatched. The chain's CDR3 is CASSEAGGLNEKLFF. The DNA of the CDR3 is TGTGCCAGCAGTGAAGCAGGGGGCCTTAATGAAAAACTGTTTTTT. Based on the CDR3 plus reference TRBV25-1 and TRBJ1-4, the full variable domain is EADIYQTPRYLVIGTGKKITLECSQTMGHDKMYWYQQDPGMELHLIHYSYGVNSTEKGDLSSESTVSRIRTEHFPLTLESARPSHTSQYLCASSEAGGLNEKLFFGSGTQLSVL.

V and J are TRBV28 and TRBJ1-5; 9 positions agree with TRBD1. Germline CDR1 MDHEN, CDR2 SYDVKM. The J segment lost 7 bases and the V segment lost 6 bases, leaving 16 bases of the junction unmatched. The CDR3 runs 17 residues. CDR3 in amino acids: CASSRGQGNVFEQPQHF. CDR3 nucleotide sequence: TGTGCCAGCAGCCGCGGACAGGGGAACGTCTTTGAACAGCCCCAGCATTTT.

Only one count was recorded for this clone. This chain uses TRBV18 with TRBJ1-1, with D uncertain. This CDR3 spans 14 amino acids. The ends were cut back, 2 bases at V and 0 bases at J, with 7 bases in the middle. Germline values: CDR1 KGHSH, CDR2 LQKENI. The CDR3: CASSPTVVNTEAFF. The CDR3, as DNA: TGTGCCAGCTCACCAACGGTGGTGAACACTGAAGCTTTCTTT.

This clone was seen once. The chain joins TRBV30 to TRBJ1-5, with TRBD1 as a possible D gene (6 bases). The CDR3 length is 14 residues. From germline, CDR1 is GTSNPN and CDR2 SVGIG (reference sequence). The ends were cut back, 5 bases at V and 3 bases at J, with 14 bases in the middle. CDR3 protein: CAWAKQGPNQPQHF. CDR3 in DNA: TGTGCCTGGGCAAAACAGGGACCCAATCAGCCCCAGCATTTT.

For this clone: The same CDR3 is also encoded by other DNA sequences in this sample. The chain recombines TRBV5-1 with TRBJ1-3; D is possibly TRBD1 (5 bases). CDR3 length equals 15 residues. V lost 4 bases and J lost 1, with 12 bases in between. Germline CDR1 is SGHRS and CDR2 is YFSETQ. For the CDR3, the DNA is TGCGCCAGCAGCCGCGGGACCGAGTCTGGAAACACCATATATTTT. Residues: CASSRGTESGNTIYF. Full variable domain (outside the CDR3, taken from reference TRBV5-1 and TRBJ1-3): KAGVTQTPRYLIKTRGQQVTLSCSPISGHRSVSWYQQTPGQGLQFLFEYFSETQRNKGNFPGRFSGRQFSNSRSEMNVSTLELGDSALYLCASSRGTESGNTIYFGEGSWLTVV.

J is TRBJ1-5 and V is TRBV28; D gene ambiguous. In germline, CDR1 is MDHEN, CDR2 SYDVKM. CDR3 length equals 15 residues. V lost 1 base and J lost 2, with 9 bases in between. The CDR3 DNA sequence: TGTGCCAGCAGTTTATCCGGGGTTGGCAATCAGCCCCAGCATTTT. Translation gives CASSLSGVGNQPQHF.

The chain carries TRBV28 and TRBJ2-3, with D tentatively TRBD2 (6 bases). Trimming pared 8 bases from V and 2 bases from J, leaving 11 bases between. This CDR3 has 13 amino acids. The germline V gene encodes CDR1 MDHEN and CDR2 SYDVKM. The CDR3 loop is CASLGRDTDTQYF. CDR3 in DNA: TGTGCCAGCCTGGGGCGGGACACAGATACGCAGTATTTT.